This T cell receptor beta chain was sequenced for a study of shared clonotypes between healthy human individuals. Germline V lookup: CDR1 SGDLS, CDR2 YYNGEE. The V and J ends lost 3 bases and 6 bases, in that order; junction bases with no gene match: 9. This CDR3 region has 16 residues. The protocol was immunoSEQ multiplex PCR, while the TCRdb copy is restricted to in-frame clones and leaves out a portion. The sample lists some 1.4 million clones, approximately 96% occurring once. In this sample, this clone turned up once. Sequencing used naive CD4+ T cells sorted from blood. Subset meaning: CD45RA+ positively selected. This TCR derives from a man under 40 in good health. J is TRBJ2-2 and V is TRBV9; the match to TRBD1 covers 9 bases. CDR3 DNA sequence: TGTGCCAGCAGCGGTAAAGCGAGACAGGGGGCCGGGGAGCTGTTTTTT. Residues: CASSGKARQGAGELFF.